This TCR beta chain originates from a study of synovial regulatory T cells in juvenile arthritis. The study, taken as a whole, reports: Across patients, iaTreg TCR repertoires were mostly private, partly shared with synovial Teff and blood CPL.

A note on this clone: Its target is unknown.

Clones were read by immunoSEQ multiplex PCR, and TCRdb kept only the in-frame ones, dropping some. The sample has 7,500 to 10,000 clones, and its top ten clones hold 0.35%. CDR1 ENHRY and CDR2 SYGVKD come from the germline V gene. The CDR3 covers 14 residues. The DNA sequence is not available. Patients had median age roughly 12 years, range roughly 2.2-22.9. Sequencing was performed on Treg cells from blood. Described subset: remaining (HLA-DR-negative) circulating blood Treg cells. The chain carries TRBV10-3 and TRBJ2-1. This TCR derives from a donor younger than 35 with juvenile idiopathic arthritis. The CDR3 sequence: CAIRDRDPYNEQFF.